The entry that follows covers one T cell receptor beta chain sequence. Its antigen is unidentified. This sample is part of a study of cytomegalovirus exposure and HLA in healthy donors. The germline gives CDR1 SGHRS, CDR2 YFSETQ. The CDR3 spans 17 residues. V lost 5 bases, J lost 0 bases, and 10 bases stayed unmatched. Findings and caveats of the study: The listing of roughly 160 TCR beta chains classed them as cytomegalovirus-associated.

Method: immunoSEQ multiplex PCR; TCRdb's copy keeps in-frame clones and lacks some. This sample has just over 80,000 clones, with roughly 96% found just once. The sequencing input was PBMCs. The chain recombines TRBV5-1 with TRBJ2-3, with TRBD2 matching 9 bases. The source is a young woman in good health and CMV-seronegative. As DNA, the CDR3 is TGCGCCAGCAGAGGAGCGGGAGGACTATCTAGCACAGATACGCAGTATTTT. Protein sequence: CASRGAGGLSSTDTQYF.